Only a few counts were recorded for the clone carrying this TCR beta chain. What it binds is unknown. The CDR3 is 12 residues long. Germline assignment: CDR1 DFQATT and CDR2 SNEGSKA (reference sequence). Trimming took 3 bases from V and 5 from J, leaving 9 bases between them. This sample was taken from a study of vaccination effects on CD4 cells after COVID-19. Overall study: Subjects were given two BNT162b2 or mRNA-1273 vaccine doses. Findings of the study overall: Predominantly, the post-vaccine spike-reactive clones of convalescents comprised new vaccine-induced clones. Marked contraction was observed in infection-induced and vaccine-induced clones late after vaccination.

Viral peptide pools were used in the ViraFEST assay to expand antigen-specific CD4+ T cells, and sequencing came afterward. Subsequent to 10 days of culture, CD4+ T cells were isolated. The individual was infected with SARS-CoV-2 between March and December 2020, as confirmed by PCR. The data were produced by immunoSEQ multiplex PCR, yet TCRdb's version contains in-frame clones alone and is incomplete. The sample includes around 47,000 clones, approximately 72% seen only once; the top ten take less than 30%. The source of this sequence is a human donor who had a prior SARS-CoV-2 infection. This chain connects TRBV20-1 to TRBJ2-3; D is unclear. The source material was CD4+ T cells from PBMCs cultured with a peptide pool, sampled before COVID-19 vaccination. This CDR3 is CSASLRGDTQYF. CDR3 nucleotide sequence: TGCAGTGCTAGTTTGAGAGGAGATACGCAGTATTTT.